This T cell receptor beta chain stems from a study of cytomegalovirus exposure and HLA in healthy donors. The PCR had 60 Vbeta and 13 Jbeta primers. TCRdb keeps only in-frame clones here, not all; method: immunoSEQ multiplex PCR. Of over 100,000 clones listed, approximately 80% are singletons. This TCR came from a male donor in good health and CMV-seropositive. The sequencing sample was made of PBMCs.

The CDR3 sequence: CASSPYQAYEQYF. CDR3 nucleotides: TGTGCCAGCTCACCATATCAGGCCTACGAGCAGTACTTC. The chain employs TRBV18 and TRBJ2-7; no firm D call. The CDR3 loop spans 13 amino acids. V lost 2 bases and J lost 2, with 7 bases in between. CDR1 is KGHSH and CDR2 is LQKENI in the germline V gene.